This passage covers 4 T cell receptor beta chains from one sample sequenced in a study of blood T cell repertoires in COVID-19. Profiling relied on immunoSEQ multiplex PCR, and the TCRdb table lists in-frame clones only, not all of them. The table lists 100,000 to 150,000 clones, around 82% of them singletons. The sequencing sample was made of peripheral blood. All receptors derive from an older man with active or convalescent COVID-19.

The chain recombines TRBV7-3 with TRBJ1-1; D perhaps matches TRBD1 (6 bases). Deletions cut 4 bases from V and 11 bases from J, with 17 bases between. The CDR3 is 13 amino acids. Per germline, CDR1 SGHTA and CDR2 FQGTGA. Written as DNA, the CDR3 is TGTGCCAGCAGCTCCCGGGACACCTATGTGGCTTTCTTT. It encodes CASSSRDTYVAFF. The whole variable domain, filled in from reference TRBV7-3 and TRBJ1-1, reads GAGVSQTPSNKVTEKGKYVELRCDPISGHTALYWYRQSLGQGPEFLIYFQGTGAADDSGLPNDRFFAVRPEGSVSTLKIQRTERGDSAVYLCASSSRDTYVAFFGQGTRLTVV.

The chain has TRBV6-2 or TRBV6-3 and TRBJ2-2, with 9 bases aligning to TRBD2. Per the germline V gene, CDR1 is MNHEY and CDR2 is SVGEGT. V dropped 5 bases and J dropped 0; count of bases not matched to a gene: 7. This CDR3 is 17 amino acids long. CDR3 region: CASSPRSGGANTGELFF. DNA of the CDR3: TGTGCCAGCAGTCCCCGTAGCGGGGGCGCGAACACCGGGGAGCTGTTTTTT.

This clone rates as medium-sized. The V gene is TRBV12-3 or TRBV12-4, the J gene TRBJ1-5, with a tentative D call TRBD1 (5 bases). V was trimmed by 5 bases and J by 2 bases, leaving 7 bases between them. This CDR3 is 13 amino acids long. DNA for the CDR3: TGTGCCAGCAGTCGGGGGGGCAATCAGCCCCAGCATTTT. Encoded protein: CASSRGGNQPQHF.

The chain links TRBV29-1 to TRBJ2-7; 7 positions agree with TRBD1. The length of the CDR3 is 11 residues. Germline trimming cut 5 bases from V and 6 bases from J; bases unmatched to any gene: 4. The germline CDR1 and CDR2 sequences are SQVTM and ANQGSEA. CDR3 bases: TGCAGCGTTAGACAGGGAAGCGAGCAGTACTTC. Encoded protein: CSVRQGSEQYF.